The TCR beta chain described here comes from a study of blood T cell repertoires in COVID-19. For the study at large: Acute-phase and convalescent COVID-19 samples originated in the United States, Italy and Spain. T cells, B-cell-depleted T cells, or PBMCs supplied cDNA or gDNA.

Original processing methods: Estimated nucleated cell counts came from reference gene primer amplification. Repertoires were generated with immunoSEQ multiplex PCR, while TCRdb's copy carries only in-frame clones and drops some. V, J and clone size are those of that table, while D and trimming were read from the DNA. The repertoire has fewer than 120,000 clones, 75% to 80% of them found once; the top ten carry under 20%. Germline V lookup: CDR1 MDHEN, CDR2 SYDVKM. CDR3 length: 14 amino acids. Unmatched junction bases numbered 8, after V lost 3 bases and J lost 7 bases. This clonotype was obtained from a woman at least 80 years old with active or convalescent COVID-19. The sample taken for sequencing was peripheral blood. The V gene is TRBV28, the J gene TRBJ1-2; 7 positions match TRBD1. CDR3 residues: CASSLQQGIGGYTF. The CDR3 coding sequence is TGTGCCAGCAGTTTGCAACAGGGGATCGGTGGCTACACCTTC.